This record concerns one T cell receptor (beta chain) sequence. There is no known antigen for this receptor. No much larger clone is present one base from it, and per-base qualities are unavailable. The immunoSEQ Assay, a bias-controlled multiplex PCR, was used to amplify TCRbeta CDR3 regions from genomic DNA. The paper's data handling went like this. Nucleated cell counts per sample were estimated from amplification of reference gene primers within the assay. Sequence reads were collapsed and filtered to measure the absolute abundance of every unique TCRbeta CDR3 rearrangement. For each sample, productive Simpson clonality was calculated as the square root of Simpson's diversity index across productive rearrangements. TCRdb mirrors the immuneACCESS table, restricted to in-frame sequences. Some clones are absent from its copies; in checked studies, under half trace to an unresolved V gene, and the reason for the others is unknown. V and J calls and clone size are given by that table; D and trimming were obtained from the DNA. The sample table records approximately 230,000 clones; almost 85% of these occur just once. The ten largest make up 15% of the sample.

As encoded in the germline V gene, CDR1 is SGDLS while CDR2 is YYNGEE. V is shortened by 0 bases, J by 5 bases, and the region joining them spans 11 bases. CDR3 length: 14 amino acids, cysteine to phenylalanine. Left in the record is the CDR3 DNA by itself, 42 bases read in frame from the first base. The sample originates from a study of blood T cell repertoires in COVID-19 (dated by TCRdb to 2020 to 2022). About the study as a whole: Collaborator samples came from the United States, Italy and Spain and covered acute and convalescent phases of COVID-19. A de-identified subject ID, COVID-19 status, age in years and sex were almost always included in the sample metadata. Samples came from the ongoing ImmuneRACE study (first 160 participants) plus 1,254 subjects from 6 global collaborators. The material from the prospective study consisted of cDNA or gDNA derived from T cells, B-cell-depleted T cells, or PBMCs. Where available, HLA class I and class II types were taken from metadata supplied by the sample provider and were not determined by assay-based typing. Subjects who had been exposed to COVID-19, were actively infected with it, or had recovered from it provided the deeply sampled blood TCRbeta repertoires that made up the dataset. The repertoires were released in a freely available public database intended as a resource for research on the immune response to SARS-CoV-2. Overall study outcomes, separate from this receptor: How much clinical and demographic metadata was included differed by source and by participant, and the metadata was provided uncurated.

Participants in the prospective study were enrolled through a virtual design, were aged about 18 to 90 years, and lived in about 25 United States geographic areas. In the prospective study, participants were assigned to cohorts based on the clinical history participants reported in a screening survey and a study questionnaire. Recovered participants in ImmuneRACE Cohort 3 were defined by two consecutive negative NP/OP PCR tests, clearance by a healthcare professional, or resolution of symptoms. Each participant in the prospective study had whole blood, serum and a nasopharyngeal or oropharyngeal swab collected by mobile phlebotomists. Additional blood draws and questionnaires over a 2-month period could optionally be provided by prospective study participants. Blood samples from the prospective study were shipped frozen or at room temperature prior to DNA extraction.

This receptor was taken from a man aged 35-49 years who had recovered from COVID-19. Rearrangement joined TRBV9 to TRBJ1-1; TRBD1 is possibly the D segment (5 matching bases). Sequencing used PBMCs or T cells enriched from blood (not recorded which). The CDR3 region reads CASSVGGGGTEAFF. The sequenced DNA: TGTGCCAGCAGCGTAGGTGGGGGAGGAACTGAAGCTTTCTTT.